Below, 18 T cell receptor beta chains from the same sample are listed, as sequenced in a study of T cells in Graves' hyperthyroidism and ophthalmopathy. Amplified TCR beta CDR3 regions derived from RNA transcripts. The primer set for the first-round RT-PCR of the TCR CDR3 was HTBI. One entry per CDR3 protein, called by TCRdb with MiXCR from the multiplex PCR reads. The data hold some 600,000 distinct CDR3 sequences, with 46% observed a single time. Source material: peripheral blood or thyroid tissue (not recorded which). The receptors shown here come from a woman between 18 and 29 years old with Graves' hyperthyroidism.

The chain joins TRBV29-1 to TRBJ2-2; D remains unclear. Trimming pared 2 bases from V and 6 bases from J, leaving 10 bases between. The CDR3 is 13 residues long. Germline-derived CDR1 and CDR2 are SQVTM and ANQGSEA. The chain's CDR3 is CSVEPRFPGELFF. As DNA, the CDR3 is TGCAGCGTTGAACCCCGTTTCCCCGGGGAGCTGTTTTTT.

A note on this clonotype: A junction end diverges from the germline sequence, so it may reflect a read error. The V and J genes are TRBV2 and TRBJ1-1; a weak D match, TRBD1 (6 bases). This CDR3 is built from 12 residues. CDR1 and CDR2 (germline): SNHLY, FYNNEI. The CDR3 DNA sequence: TGTGCCACCGGAGGGGGGCTTGGTGAAGCCTTCTTT. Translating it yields CATGGGLGEAFF.

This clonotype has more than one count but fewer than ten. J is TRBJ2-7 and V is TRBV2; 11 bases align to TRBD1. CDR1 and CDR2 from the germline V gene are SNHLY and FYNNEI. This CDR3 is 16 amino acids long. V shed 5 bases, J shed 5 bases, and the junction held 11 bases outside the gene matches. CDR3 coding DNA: TGTGCCAGCAGTAAGCAACCGGGACAGGGGGACCACGAGCAGTACTTC. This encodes CASSKQPGQGDHEQYF. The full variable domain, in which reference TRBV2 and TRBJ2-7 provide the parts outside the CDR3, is EPEVTQTPSHQVTQMGQEVILRCVPISNHLYFYWYRQILGQKVEFLVSFYNNEISEKSEIFDDQFSVERPDGSNFTLKIRSTKLEDSAMYFCASSKQPGQGDHEQYFGPGTRLTVT.

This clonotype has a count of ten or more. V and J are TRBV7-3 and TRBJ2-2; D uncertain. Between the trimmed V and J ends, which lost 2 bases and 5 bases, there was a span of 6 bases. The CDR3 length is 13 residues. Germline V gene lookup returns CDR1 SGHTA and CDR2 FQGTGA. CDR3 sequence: CASSLLETGELFF. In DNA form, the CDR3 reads TGTGCCAGCAGCTTATTAGAAACCGGGGAGCTGTTTTTT.

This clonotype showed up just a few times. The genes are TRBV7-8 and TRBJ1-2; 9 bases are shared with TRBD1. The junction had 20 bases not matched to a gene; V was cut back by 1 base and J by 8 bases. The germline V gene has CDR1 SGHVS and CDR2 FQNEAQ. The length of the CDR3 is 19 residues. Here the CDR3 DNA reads TGTGCCAGCAGCTTAGGAGGGCTTGGACAGGGGCCGTATGCCCTAGGCTACACCTTC. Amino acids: CASSLGGLGQGPYALGYTF.

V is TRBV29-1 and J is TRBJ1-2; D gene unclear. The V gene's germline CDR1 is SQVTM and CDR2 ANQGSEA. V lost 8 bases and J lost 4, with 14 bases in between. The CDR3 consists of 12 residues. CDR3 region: CSLEGVPYGYTF. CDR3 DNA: TGCAGCTTAGAGGGAGTTCCCTATGGCTACACCTTC.

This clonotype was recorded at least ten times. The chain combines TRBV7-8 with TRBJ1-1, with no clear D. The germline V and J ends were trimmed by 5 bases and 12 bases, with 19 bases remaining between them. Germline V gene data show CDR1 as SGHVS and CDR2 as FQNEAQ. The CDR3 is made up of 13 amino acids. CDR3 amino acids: CASSPRTVGITFF. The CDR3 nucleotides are TGTGCCAGCAGCCCGCGGACCGTCGGGATAACTTTCTTT.

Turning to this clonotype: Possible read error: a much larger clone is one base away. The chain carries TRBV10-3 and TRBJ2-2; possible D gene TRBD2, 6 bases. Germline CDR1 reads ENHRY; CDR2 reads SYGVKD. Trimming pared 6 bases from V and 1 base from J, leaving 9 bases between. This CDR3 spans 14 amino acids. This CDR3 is CAIRRAGNTGELFF. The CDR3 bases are TGTGCCATCAGGAGAGCGGGGAACACCGGGGAGCTGTTTTTT.

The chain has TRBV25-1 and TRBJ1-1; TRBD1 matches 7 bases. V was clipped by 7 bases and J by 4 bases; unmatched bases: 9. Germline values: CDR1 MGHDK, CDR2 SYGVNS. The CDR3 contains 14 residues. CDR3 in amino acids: CASTDQGGVTEAFF. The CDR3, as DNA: TGTGCCAGCACCGACCAGGGGGGGGTCACTGAAGCTTTCTTT.

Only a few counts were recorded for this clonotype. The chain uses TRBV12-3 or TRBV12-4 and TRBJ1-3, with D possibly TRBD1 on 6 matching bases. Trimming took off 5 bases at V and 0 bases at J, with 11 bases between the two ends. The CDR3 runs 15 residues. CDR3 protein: CASSPDSLSGNTIYF. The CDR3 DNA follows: TGTGCCAGCAGTCCGGACAGCCTCTCTGGAAACACCATATATTTT.

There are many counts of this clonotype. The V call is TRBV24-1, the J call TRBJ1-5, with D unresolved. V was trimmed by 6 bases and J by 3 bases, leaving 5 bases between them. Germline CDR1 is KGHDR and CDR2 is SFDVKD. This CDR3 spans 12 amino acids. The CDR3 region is CATSNTNQPQHF. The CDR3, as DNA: TGTGCCACCAGTAACACCAATCAGCCCCAGCATTTT.

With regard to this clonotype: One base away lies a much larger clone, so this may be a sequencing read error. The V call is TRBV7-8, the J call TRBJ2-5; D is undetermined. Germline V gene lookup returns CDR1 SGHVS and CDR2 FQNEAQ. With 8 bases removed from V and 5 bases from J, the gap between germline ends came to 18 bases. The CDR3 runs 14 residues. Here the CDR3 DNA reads TGTGCCAGCGACCAGGATTCGATGGGGGAGACCCAGTACTTC. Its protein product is CASDQDSMGETQYF.

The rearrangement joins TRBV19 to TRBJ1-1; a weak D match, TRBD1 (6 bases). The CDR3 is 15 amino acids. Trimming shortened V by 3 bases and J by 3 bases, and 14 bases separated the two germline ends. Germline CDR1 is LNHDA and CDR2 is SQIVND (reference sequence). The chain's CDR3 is CASSMGGASDTEAFF. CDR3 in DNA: TGTGCCAGTAGTATGGGGGGGGCCAGCGACACTGAAGCTTTCTTT.

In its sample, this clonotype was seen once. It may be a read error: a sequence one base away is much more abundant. CDR3 sequence reads: CASSRDQQENQYF. In nucleotides, the CDR3 is TGTGCCAGCAGCCGGGACCAACAAGAGAACCAGTACTTC. The chain recombines TRBV2 with TRBJ2-5; D is possibly TRBD1 or TRBD2 (5 bases each). Germline V gene lookup returns CDR1 SNHLY and CDR2 FYNNEI. This CDR3 contains 13 residues.

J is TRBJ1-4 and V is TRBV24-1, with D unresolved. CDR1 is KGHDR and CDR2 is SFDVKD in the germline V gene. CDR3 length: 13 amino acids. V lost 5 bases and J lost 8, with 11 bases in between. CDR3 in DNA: TGTGCCACCAGTGGAACGGGTGCGGAAAAACTGTTTTTT. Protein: CATSGTGAEKLFF.

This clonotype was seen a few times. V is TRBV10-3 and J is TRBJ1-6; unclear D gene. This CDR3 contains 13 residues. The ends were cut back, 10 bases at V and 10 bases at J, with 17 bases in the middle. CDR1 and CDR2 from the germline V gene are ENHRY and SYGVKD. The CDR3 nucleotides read TGTGCCAGCACTCAGGAGGCGAGGTCACCCCTCCACTTT. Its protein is CASTQEARSPLHF.

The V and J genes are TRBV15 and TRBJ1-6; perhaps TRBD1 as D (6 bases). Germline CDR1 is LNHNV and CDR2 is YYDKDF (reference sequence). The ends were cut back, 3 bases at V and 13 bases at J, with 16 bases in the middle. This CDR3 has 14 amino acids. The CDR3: CATSSGGPNQPLHF. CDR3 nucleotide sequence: TGTGCCACCAGCAGTGGGGGGCCAAATCAGCCCCTCCACTTT.

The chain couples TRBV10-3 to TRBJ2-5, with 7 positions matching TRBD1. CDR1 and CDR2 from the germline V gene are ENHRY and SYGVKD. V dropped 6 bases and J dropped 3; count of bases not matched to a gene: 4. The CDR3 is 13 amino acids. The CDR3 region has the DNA TGTGCCATCAGCGCCGGACAGGAAGAGACCCAGTACTTC. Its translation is CAISAGQEETQYF.